These 3 T cell receptor beta chains share one sample of origin, sequenced in a study of shared clonotypes between healthy human individuals. Profiled with immunoSEQ multiplex PCR; TCRdb holds only in-frame clones, not every one. This table has 780,000 or so clones, over 55% appearing once. The sample consisted of memory CD4+ T cells sorted from blood. The sample's subset: CD45RA-negative fraction. The receptor set was obtained from a woman younger than 45 in good health.

The chain has TRBV5-6 and TRBJ1-1; D unclear. The CDR3 covers 13 residues. CDR1 and CDR2 (germline): SGHDT, YYEEEE. V was trimmed by 6 bases and J by 2 bases, leaving 11 bases between them. The CDR3: CASTTKTNTEAFF. CDR3 bases: TGTGCCAGCACCACCAAAACTAACACTGAAGCTTTCTTT.

This clone was counted once. The rearrangement uses TRBV9 and TRBJ2-1, with TRBD2 identical over 10 bases. V trimming: 0 bases; J trimming: 1 base; junction bases outside the gene matches: 16. This CDR3 is 21 amino acids long. The V gene's germline CDR1 is SGDLS and CDR2 YYNGEE. The CDR3 sequence is CASSVGGGNPGLAVSYNEQFF. Written as DNA, the CDR3 is TGTGCCAGCAGCGTAGGAGGGGGCAATCCCGGACTAGCGGTATCCTACAATGAGCAGTTCTTC.

The chain couples TRBV5-1 to TRBJ2-1; TRBD2 is a possible D gene (6 bases). Trimming took off 3 bases at V and 5 bases at J, with 12 bases between the two ends. CDR3 length: 14 amino acids. Per germline, CDR1 SGHRS and CDR2 YFSETQ. The CDR3 coding sequence is TGCGCCAGCAGCTGGAGGGGAGAAAACAATGAGCAGTTCTTC. As protein: CASSWRGENNEQFF.